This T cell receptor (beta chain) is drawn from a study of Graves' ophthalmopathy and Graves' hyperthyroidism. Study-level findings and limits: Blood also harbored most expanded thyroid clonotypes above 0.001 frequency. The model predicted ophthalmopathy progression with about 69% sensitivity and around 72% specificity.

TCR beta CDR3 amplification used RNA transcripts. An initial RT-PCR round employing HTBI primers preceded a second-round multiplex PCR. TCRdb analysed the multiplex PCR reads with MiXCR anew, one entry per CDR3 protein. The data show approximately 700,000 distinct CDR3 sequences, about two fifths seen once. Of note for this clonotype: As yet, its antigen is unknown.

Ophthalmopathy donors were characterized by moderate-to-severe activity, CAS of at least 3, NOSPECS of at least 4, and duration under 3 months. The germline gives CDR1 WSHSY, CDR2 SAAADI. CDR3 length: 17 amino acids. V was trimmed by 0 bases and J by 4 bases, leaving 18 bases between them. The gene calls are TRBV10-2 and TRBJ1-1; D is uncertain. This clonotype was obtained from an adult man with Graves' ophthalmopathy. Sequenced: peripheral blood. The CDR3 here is CASSESVGMRGSTEAFF. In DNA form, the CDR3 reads TGCGCCAGCAGTGAGTCGGTGGGGATGAGAGGGAGCACTGAAGCTTTCTTT.